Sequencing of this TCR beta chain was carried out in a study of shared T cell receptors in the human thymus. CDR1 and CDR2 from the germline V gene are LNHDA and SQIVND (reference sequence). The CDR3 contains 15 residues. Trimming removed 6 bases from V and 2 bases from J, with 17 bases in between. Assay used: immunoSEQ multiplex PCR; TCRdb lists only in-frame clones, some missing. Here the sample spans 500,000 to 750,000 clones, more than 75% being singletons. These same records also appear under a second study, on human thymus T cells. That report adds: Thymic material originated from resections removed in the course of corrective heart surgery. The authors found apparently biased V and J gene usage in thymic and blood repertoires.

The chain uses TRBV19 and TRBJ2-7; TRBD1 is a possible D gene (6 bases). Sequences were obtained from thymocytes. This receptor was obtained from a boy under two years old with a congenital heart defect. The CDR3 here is CASRPGQGPPYEQYF. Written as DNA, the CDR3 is TGTGCCAGTAGACCCGGTCAGGGGCCGCCCTACGAGCAGTACTTC.